A selection of T cell receptor beta chains follows, all from one sample in a study of technical replicates of blood from several donors. Only in-frame clones appear in the TCRdb table, and some are missing; sequencing was by immunoSEQ multiplex PCR. This table holds 70,000 to 95,000 clones, 95% to 97% found once. Input material: T cells isolated from PBMCs. The receptors shown here come from a human donor in good health. CDR3s include the opening cysteine and the closing phenylalanine or tryptophan. The D gene is left open where the match is weak. Some rows have no size entry. The others give once, few or many, or a class for an expanded clone.

j_call d_call cdr3_length clone_size v_call cdr3_nt cdr3_aa
TRBJ2-7 . 14 . TRBV5-6 TGTGCCAGCAGCTTGCCCACAAACTCCTACGAGCAGTACTTC CASSLPTNSYEQYF
TRBJ2-5 . 15 . TRBV6-5 TGTGCCAGCAGTTACTCACCCGACCCGGGGGAGACCCAGTACTTC CASSYSPDPGETQYF
TRBJ2-1 . 17 . TRBV4-2 TGTGCCAGCAGCCAAGGAGGTCTAGTGCCGACCTACAATGAGCAGTTCTTC CASSQGGLVPTYNEQFF
TRBJ2-7 TRBD1 13 . TRBV27 TGTGCCAGCAGTTTAGCGATAGACAGGGAACAGTACTTC CASSLAIDREQYF
TRBJ2-5 . 16 . TRBV29-1 TGCAGCGTGGAGGGTAGGGCGAGGAGAGACGAAGAGACCCAGTACTTC CSVEGRARRDEETQYF
TRBJ2-7 . 16 . TRBV28 TGTGCCAGCAGTCTCCACCTTCTGAGGTCTACCTACGAGCAGTACTTC CASSLHLLRSTYEQYF
TRBJ2-7 TRBD1 14 . TRBV6-1 TGTGCCAGCAGCGCCGGGACAGGGGTTGTCGAGCAGTACTTC CASSAGTGVVEQYF
TRBJ2-1 . 18 . TRBV9 TGTGCCAGCAGCCTTGACCCAGACCACCACAGCTCCTACAATGAGCAGTTCTTC CASSLDPDHHSSYNEQFF
TRBJ2-2 . 14 . TRBV5-1 TGCGCCAGCAGCCCGGGACAGAACACCGGGGAGCTGTTTTTT CASSPGQNTGELFF
TRBJ2-1 TRBD2 13 once TRBV2 TGTGCCAGCACCAGAGGGACTAGCGGTGAGCAGTTCTTC CASTRGTSGEQFF
TRBJ2-4 . 16 . TRBV5-1 TGCGCCAGCAGCTTAGGTCCAGGGATAGCCAAAAACATTCAGTACTTC CASSLGPGIAKNIQYF
TRBJ1-4 TRBD1 17 . TRBV2 TGTGCCGCGGGACAGACGCCCAACCTTAAGACTAATGAAAAACTGTTTTTT CAAGQTPNLKTNEKLFF
TRBJ2-7 TRBD1 14 . TRBV9 TGTGCCAGCAGCGTAGAGGGACAGGGATACGAGCAGTACTTC CASSVEGQGYEQYF
TRBJ2-1 TRBD2 17 . TRBV27 TGTGCCAGCAGTCCCCGGACTAGCGGGGGGGGTAGGGTTGAGCAGTTCTTC CASSPRTSGGGRVEQFF
TRBJ2-7 . 14 . TRBV29-1 TGCAGCGTCCTTGTACAGGGTGTTAAGGACGAGCAGTACTTC CSVLVQGVKDEQYF
TRBJ2-1 . 11 . TRBV5-6 TGTGCCAGCAGCTTAGCGGGTTCCAAATTCTTC CASSLAGSKFF
TRBJ1-1 . 13 . TRBV7-2 TGTGCCAGCAGCTTAGGAGGGAGGCTTGAAGCTTTCTTT CASSLGGRLEAFF
TRBJ2-1 . 11 . TRBV5-1 TGCGCCAGCAGCTCAAACAATGAGCAGTTCTTC CASSSNNEQFF
TRBJ2-1 TRBD2 16 . TRBV11-1 TGTGCCAGCAGCTTAGAGGCGGGAGGGATTTACAATGAGCAGTTCTTC CASSLEAGGIYNEQFF
TRBJ2-1 TRBD2 18 . TRBV10-1 TGCGCCAGCAGTGATATGGGGACTAGCGGGAGATGGGTCAATGAGCAGTTCTTC CASSDMGTSGRWVNEQFF
TRBJ1-1 TRBD1 15 . TRBV4-1 TGCGCCAGCAGCCAAGATGGACAGGGAGGCACTGAAGCTTTCTTT CASSQDGQGGTEAFF
TRBJ2-7 TRBD2 18 . TRBV18 TGTGCCAGCTCTCAAACTAGCGGGAATTCACACTACTCCTACGAGCAGTACTTC CASSQTSGNSHYSYEQYF
TRBJ2-1 TRBD1 16 . TRBV7-8 TGTGCCAGCAGCCGAGGGGGGGGGACAGGGATGAATGAGCAGTTCTTC CASSRGGGTGMNEQFF
TRBJ2-7 TRBD2 15 . TRBV18 TGTGCCAGCTCACCACCCGGGACTACCTCCTACGAGCAGTACTTC CASSPPGTTSYEQYF
TRBJ2-5 TRBD2 16 . TRBV6-1 TGTGCCAGCAGTGAAAGCACTTCAGGGAGGGGAGAGACCCAGTACTTC CASSESTSGRGETQYF
TRBJ1-1 . 16 . TRBV10-2 TGCGCCAGCAGTGAGCGGTATTATCCCCCGAACACTGAAGCTTTCTTT CASSERYYPPNTEAFF
TRBJ2-7 . 13 . TRBV19 TGTGCCAGTAGTATCGAGGTAGCCTACGAGCAGTACTTC CASSIEVAYEQYF
TRBJ2-1 TRBD1 16 . TRBV5-4 TGTGCCAGCAGCTTGGTGACAGGGGGACACTACAATGAGCAGTTCTTC CASSLVTGGHYNEQFF
TRBJ2-3 TRBD2 15 . TRBV10-2 TGCGCCAGCAGTGGACTAGCGGGGGGTGTTGTTACGCAGTATTTT CASSGLAGGVVTQYF
TRBJ2-3 TRBD2 15 . TRBV4-2 TGTGCCAGCAGCCAAGAAGCGGGAGTAATAGATACGCAGTATTTT CASSQEAGVIDTQYF
TRBJ1-1 . 12 . TRBV5-8 TGTGCCAGCAGCTTGTGGGCGACTGAAGCTTTCTTT CASSLWATEAFF
TRBJ1-2 TRBD1 16 . TRBV15 TGTGCCACCAGCCGCGCTATGACAGGGGCCAACTATGGCTACACCTTC CATSRAMTGANYGYTF
TRBJ2-1 TRBD2 18 once TRBV11-2 TGTGCCAGCAGCTTACGTACGGGTGTTGCGGGGGGGGGCTATGAGCAGTTCTTC CASSLRTGVAGGGYEQFF
TRBJ1-1 TRBD1 15 . TRBV7-9 TGTGCCAGCAGCTTAAGCGACAGGGCCAGGACTGAAGCTTTCTTT CASSLSDRARTEAFF
TRBJ2-5 TRBD2 15 . TRBV27 TGTGCCAGCAGAGGGACTAGCGGGAGCCGGGAGACCCAGTACTTC CASRGTSGSRETQYF
TRBJ2-3 TRBD2 20 . TRBV2 TGTGCCAGACACGGTGGGGGGACTAGCGGGAGGTCCAGGTCAGCCGATACGCAGTATTTT CARHGGGTSGRSRSADTQYF
TRBJ1-1 TRBD1 15 . TRBV6-5 TGTGCCAGCAGTTACCCTTTACACAGGGGTACTGAAGCTTTCTTT CASSYPLHRGTEAFF